This entry lists 27 T cell receptor beta chains sequenced from one sample in a study of monozygotic twins with cystic fibrosis. Clones were sequenced by immunoSEQ multiplex PCR, and TCRdb holds only the in-frame ones, with some missing. The table has 20,000 to 25,000 clones, approximately 97% seen once. The sequencing input was blood. These TCRs come from a girl between 5 and 17 years old with cystic fibrosis.

The chain is built from TRBV19 and TRBJ1-1; no definite D call. The ends were cut back, 6 bases at V and 1 base at J, with 12 bases in the middle. Germline CDR1 reads LNHDA; CDR2 reads SQIVND (reference sequence). The CDR3 has 14 amino acids. The CDR3 nucleotides read TGTGCCAGTAGGGGCCGGGATGGGAACACTGAAGCTTTCTTT. Encoded protein: CASRGRDGNTEAFF.

This clone is a singleton in its sample. The chain uses TRBV10-1 and TRBJ2-1; 8 nucleotides align to TRBD2. Trimming took 2 bases from V and 5 from J; bases not matched to a gene: 17. This CDR3 is 19 amino acids long. Germline CDR1 WNHNN, CDR2 SYGVQD (reference sequence). The CDR3, as DNA: TGCGCCAGCAGTGAGCCTCGAAGTGTCACGGGAGGGCCTCACAATGAGCAGTTCTTC. Translating gives CASSEPRSVTGGPHNEQFF.

The chain has TRBV19 and TRBJ1-5; D is uncertain. This CDR3 has 16 residues. Trimming pared 3 bases from V and 1 base from J, leaving 13 bases between. Germline V gene lookup returns CDR1 LNHDA and CDR2 SQIVND (reference sequence). The CDR3 DNA reads as TGTGCCAGTAGTATGCCGGGGTTGGGAAGCAATCAGCCCCAGCATTTT. This encodes CASSMPGLGSNQPQHF.

This chain joins TRBV2 and TRBJ2-6, with 9 bases aligning to TRBD1. This CDR3 is 18 amino acids long. The trim removed 4 bases at V and 0 bases at J, leaving 7 bases unmatched. Germline CDR1 SNHLY, CDR2 FYNNEI. CDR3 sequence reads: CASSGPPTGGSGANVLTF. In DNA form, the CDR3 reads TGTGCCAGCAGTGGTCCCCCGACAGGGGGCTCTGGGGCCAACGTCCTGACTTTC.

V and J are TRBV29-1 and TRBJ1-1; no clear D gene. The germline CDR1 and CDR2 sequences are SQVTM and ANQGSEA. The V gene lost 3 bases and the J gene lost 11 bases, with 16 bases spanning the gap. This CDR3 comprises 12 residues. As DNA, the CDR3 is TGCAGCGTTGATTATAGCAGCAGGAGGGCTTTCTTT. The encoded protein is CSVDYSSRRAFF.

The gene calls are TRBV5-1 and TRBJ2-3; TRBD2 aligns across 9 bases. This CDR3 region has 15 residues. The junction had 3 bases not matched to a gene; V was cut back by 0 bases and J by 4 bases. CDR1 and CDR2 from the germline V gene are SGHRS and YFSETQ. The CDR3 DNA is TGCGCCAGCAGCTTGGATAGCGGGAGATCAGATACGCAGTATTTT. Its translation: CASSLDSGRSDTQYF.

The table lists this clone with a count of one. This chain connects TRBV18 to TRBJ2-2; 8 bases match TRBD2. In germline, CDR1 is KGHSH, CDR2 LQKENI. The CDR3 consists of 16 residues. V gave up 0 bases and J gave up 7 bases; unmatched junction bases: 7. The CDR3 sequence is CASSPPAAGENGELFF. The CDR3 DNA follows: TGTGCCAGCTCACCACCGGCAGCGGGAGAAAACGGGGAGCTGTTTTTT.

The genes are TRBV7-2 and TRBJ1-1, with D perhaps matching TRBD1 (5 bases). The CDR3 runs to 15 residues. Germline lookup yields CDR1 SGHTA and CDR2 FQGNSA. Trimming left V 1 base short and J 4 bases short, with 13 bases between. As DNA, the CDR3 is TGTGCCAGCAGCTTAGGGCAGGGAGGGGTCACTGAAGCTTTCTTT. Translating gives CASSLGQGGVTEAFF.

The V gene is TRBV7-2, the J gene TRBJ2-2, with a tentative D call TRBD1 (7 bases). The V gene lost 1 base and the J gene lost 4 bases, with 19 bases spanning the gap. CDR3 size: 18 residues. Germline assignment: CDR1 SGHTA and CDR2 FQGNSA. The CDR3 protein is CASSLDFTGQGGTGELFF. As DNA, the CDR3 is TGTGCCAGCAGCTTAGATTTTACGGGGCAGGGGGGCACCGGGGAGCTGTTTTTT.

The rearrangement uses TRBV4-2 and TRBJ2-5; tentative D call: TRBD1 (8 bases). Between the trimmed V and J ends, which lost 4 bases and 4 bases, there was a span of 31 bases. Germline values: CDR1 LGHNA, CDR2 YNFKEQ. The CDR3 spans 20 residues. The CDR3 DNA sequence: TGTGCCAGCAGCCCCACGCCGGGACAGGTCGGCGGGGGCGCAGGAGAGACCCAGTACTTC. Amino acid sequence: CASSPTPGQVGGGAGETQYF.

This chain uses TRBV6-5 with TRBJ1-1; 12 bases fit TRBD1. Looked up from germline, CDR1 is MNHEY and CDR2 is SVGAGI. The CDR3 contains 15 residues. The ends lost 3 bases at V and 7 bases at J; junction bases unmatched: 6. The CDR3 coding sequence is TGTGCCAGCAGTTATGGGACAGGGGGCATTAATGAAGCTTTCTTT. Protein: CASSYGTGGINEAFF.

The chain employs TRBV5-1 and TRBJ2-5; D might be TRBD1 (5 bases). Germline values: CDR1 SGHRS, CDR2 YFSETQ. V lost 4 bases and J lost 2, with 12 bases in between. This CDR3 has 14 residues. CDR3 DNA: TGCGCCAGCAGCCTGGCCGACAGACAAGAGACCCAGTACTTC. This sequence encodes CASSLADRQETQYF.

The chain is built from TRBV2 and TRBJ2-7; 10 bases line up with TRBD2. The germline V gene has CDR1 SNHLY and CDR2 FYNNEI. The length of the CDR3 is 14 residues. J was trimmed by 1 base and V by 4 bases; bases with no gene match: 1. The CDR3 DNA reads TGTGCCAGCAGTGGGACTAGCGGTTCCTACGAGCAGTACTTC. Amino acid sequence: CASSGTSGSYEQYF.

The chain couples TRBV6-5 to TRBJ2-7; the D gene is possibly TRBD1 (6 bases). The CDR3 extends over 14 amino acids. V shed 0 bases and J shed 5 bases, with 11 bases lying between them. CDR1 is MNHEY, CDR2 SVGAGI, per germline. CDR3 residues: CASSYSDRSHEQYF. In DNA form, the CDR3 reads TGTGCCAGCAGTTACTCGGACAGATCCCACGAGCAGTACTTC.

The chain uses TRBV7-2 and TRBJ2-7; tentatively, D is TRBD1 (8 bases). Per germline, CDR1 SGHTA and CDR2 FQGNSA. The CDR3 is 13 residues long. The V gene lost 8 bases and the J gene lost 5 bases, with 16 bases spanning the gap. The CDR3 reads CASWKQGGDEQYF. CDR3 nucleotides: TGTGCCAGCTGGAAACAGGGGGGGGACGAGCAGTACTTC.

This chain connects TRBV10-2 to TRBJ2-7; D is perhaps TRBD1 or TRBD2 (5 bases each). The CDR3 covers 12 residues. The germline V and J ends were trimmed by 11 bases and 4 bases, with 15 bases remaining between them. CDR1 is WSHSY, CDR2 SAAADI, per germline. The CDR3 sequence is CAVTGRDYEQYF. The CDR3 DNA follows: TGCGCCGTAACGGGACGGGATTACGAGCAGTACTTC.

The gene calls are TRBV30 and TRBJ1-2, with D possibly matching TRBD1 (5 bases). This CDR3 has 13 residues. Germline V CDR1 and CDR2: GTSNPN, SVGIG (reference sequence). The V and J ends lost 2 bases and 5 bases respectively, with 12 bases between them. Here the CDR3 reads CAWSWQGGYGYTF. CDR3 coding DNA: TGTGCCTGGAGTTGGCAGGGTGGATATGGCTACACCTTC.

The chain uses TRBV18 and TRBJ2-7; D tentatively reads TRBD1 or TRBD2 (6 bases each). Trimming pared 3 bases from V and 1 base from J, leaving 28 bases between. Germline V gives CDR1 KGHSH, CDR2 LQKENI. The CDR3 extends over 20 amino acids. The CDR3 sequence: CASSPDSGASYRWGSYEQYF. CDR3 nucleotides: TGTGCCAGCTCACCTGATTCGGGGGCGTCGTATCGGTGGGGTTCCTACGAGCAGTACTTC. The whole variable domain, filled in from reference TRBV18 and TRBJ2-7, reads NAGVMQNPRHLVRRRGQEARLRCSPMKGHSHVYWYRQLPEEGLKFMVYLQKENIIDESGMPKERFSAEFPKEGPSILRIQQVVRGDSAAYFCASSPDSGASYRWGSYEQYFGPGTRLTVT.

The chain joins TRBV7-2 to TRBJ1-2; unclear D gene. CDR3 length equals 12 residues. The germline V gene has CDR1 SGHTA and CDR2 FQGNSA. V lost 2 bases and J 7 bases, leaving 8 bases between the germline ends. CDR3 in DNA: TGTGCCAGCAGCTTAAGCGGCTTTGGCTACACCTTC. Translation gives CASSLSGFGYTF.

V and J are TRBV27 and TRBJ2-7; TRBD2 is a possible D gene (6 bases). Germline V gene lookup returns CDR1 MNHEY and CDR2 SMNVEV (reference sequence). V shed 5 bases and J shed 1 base, with 15 bases lying between them. The CDR3 has 15 amino acids. Here the CDR3 DNA reads TGTGCCAGCAGTCCCACGGACTACGGGTCCTACGAGCAGTACTTC. Its translation is CASSPTDYGSYEQYF.

This chain joins TRBV9 and TRBJ1-1; TRBD1 is a possible D gene (6 bases). Germline CDR1 and CDR2: SGDLS and YYNGEE. V was shortened by 3 bases and J by 5 bases, with 11 bases between the two germline ends. This CDR3 comprises 13 residues. This CDR3 reads CASSATGFTEAFF. CDR3 bases: TGTGCCAGCAGCGCTACAGGGTTTACTGAAGCTTTCTTT.

V gene TRBV6-6 combines with J gene TRBJ1-1, with a possible D match to TRBD1 (5 bases). This CDR3 is built from 11 residues. Germline V gives CDR1 MNHNY, CDR2 SVGAGI (reference sequence). Trimming stripped 6 bases from V and 6 bases from J, with 8 bases between. For the CDR3, the DNA is TGTGCCAGCAGGGGGCGCCCTGAAGCTTTCTTT. This sequence encodes CASRGRPEAFF.

V is TRBV4-3 and J is TRBJ2-3; 8 bases fit TRBD1. Looked up from germline, CDR1 is LGHNA and CDR2 is YSLEER. The CDR3 has 15 residues. V shed 1 base, J shed 2 bases, and the junction held 2 bases outside the gene matches. The CDR3, as DNA: TGCGCCAGCAGCCAAGGGACAGGGCCCACAGATACGCAGTATTTT. Translating gives CASSQGTGPTDTQYF.

V usage is TRBV10-3 and J usage is TRBJ1-1; no reliable D call. This CDR3 has 12 residues. Germline-derived CDR1 and CDR2 are ENHRY and SYGVKD. V was clipped by 3 bases and J by 1 base, with 3 bases between them. DNA of the CDR3: TGTGCCATCAGTGACAGGAACACTGAAGCTTTCTTT. It yields the protein CAISDRNTEAFF.

This rearrangement joins TRBV28 to TRBJ1-2; D perhaps matches TRBD1 (5 bases). The CDR3 spans 12 residues. V gave up 8 bases and J gave up 4 bases, with 11 bases separating them. Germline CDR1 MDHEN, CDR2 SYDVKM. CDR3 coding DNA: TGTGCCAGCCTGGGACGGGGCTATGGCTACACCTTC. Protein sequence: CASLGRGYGYTF.

Written as DNA, the CDR3 is TGTGCCAGCAGTGAATACTTTTCCGAACTAGCGGGACCAGATACGCAGTATTTT. Protein: CASSEYFSELAGPDTQYF. This chain links TRBV25-1 with TRBJ2-3; the match to TRBD2 covers 10 bases. V shed 0 bases, J shed 4 bases, and the junction held 10 bases outside the gene matches. This CDR3 spans 18 amino acids. The germline CDR1 and CDR2 sequences are MGHDK and SYGVNS.

The chain is built from TRBV9 and TRBJ2-1; 14 positions match TRBD2. The J segment lost 6 bases and the V segment lost 0 bases, leaving 17 bases of the junction unmatched. Germline V gene sequence: CDR1 SGDLS, CDR2 YYNGEE. The CDR3 is 21 residues long. The CDR3 DNA follows: TGTGCCAGCAGCGTAGAGGCCACCCTGGGACTAGCGGGAGTAGGCAGCAATGAGCAGTTCTTC. This gives the protein CASSVEATLGLAGVGSNEQFF.